One and the same sample provided the 24 T cell receptor beta chains below, sequenced in a study of T cells in Graves' hyperthyroidism and ophthalmopathy. Amplification of TCR beta CDR3 regions was performed using RNA transcripts as template. The TCR CDR3 first-round RT-PCR relied on the HTBI primer set. MiXCR, run by TCRdb on the multiplex PCR reads, gives a single entry per CDR3 protein. The data contain approximately 590,000 distinct CDR3 sequences, 15% to 19% of them singletons. The sequencing input was blood. Every receptor here comes from a woman aged 30 to 39 with Graves' hyperthyroidism.

The chain joins TRBV15 to TRBJ1-5; 7 bases are a match to TRBD1. Trimming cost V 2 bases and J 2 bases; bases outside gene matches: 3. This CDR3 comprises 15 residues. Germline assignment: CDR1 LNHNV and CDR2 YYDKDF (reference sequence). The CDR3: CATSRLTGGNQPQHF. CDR3 DNA sequence: TGTGCCACCAGCAGACTCACAGGGGGCAATCAGCCCCAGCATTTT.

In this sample, this clonotype turned up many times. The gene calls are TRBV5-1 and TRBJ2-2; possibly TRBD1 for D (6 bases). V lost 4 bases to trimming and J lost 4 bases, with 11 bases between them. CDR3 length: 14 residues. Looked up from germline, CDR1 is SGHRS and CDR2 is YFSETQ. The CDR3 spells CASSARDTTGELFF. The DNA of the CDR3 is TGCGCCAGCAGCGCCAGGGACACCACCGGGGAGCTGTTTTTT.

The chain has TRBV28 and TRBJ2-1; TRBD2 matches at 9 bases. The ends lost 5 bases at V and 7 bases at J; junction bases unmatched: 9. Germline loops: CDR1 MDHEN, CDR2 SYDVKM. The CDR3 totals 15 residues. The CDR3 DNA sequence: TGTGCCAGCAGTGGGCGGGAGGGCCTGAGGAATGAGCAGTTCTTC. Translated, it gives CASSGREGLRNEQFF. The variable domain in full, completed from reference TRBV28 and TRBJ2-1, reads DVKVTQSSRYLVKRTGEKVFLECVQDMDHENMFWYRQDPGLGLRLIYFSYDVKMKEKGDIPEGYSVSREKKERFSLILESASTNQTSMYLCASSGREGLRNEQFFGPGTRLTVL.

This clonotype was found many times. As DNA, the CDR3 is TGTGCCAGCAGCACCGCGACGGTGAACACTGAAGCTTTCTTT. Its translation: CASSTATVNTEAFF. The chain links TRBV7-2 to TRBJ1-1, with no clear D. Per germline, CDR1 SGHTA and CDR2 FQGNSA. This CDR3 region has 14 residues. The germline V and J ends were trimmed by 5 bases and 0 bases, with 10 bases remaining between them.

This clonotype was counted a few times. The chain uses TRBV5-6 and TRBJ1-5; the match to TRBD1 covers 8 bases. This CDR3 contains 14 residues. The J segment lost 7 bases and the V segment lost 0 bases, leaving 3 bases of the junction unmatched. Per the germline V gene, CDR1 is SGHDT and CDR2 is YYEEEE. The CDR3 bases are TGTGCCAGCAGCTTGGGATCAGGGGGCCAGCCCCAGCATTTT. It encodes CASSLGSGGQPQHF.

This clonotype occurred many times. The chain carries TRBV20-1 and TRBJ2-4; 13 bases agree with TRBD2. The CDR3 is 18 residues long. Germline loops: CDR1 DFQATT, CDR2 SNEGSKA (reference sequence). The J segment lost 0 bases and the V segment lost 3 bases, leaving 8 bases of the junction unmatched. The CDR3 sequence: CSARELAGGLIAKNIQYF. In DNA form, the CDR3 reads TGCAGTGCTAGGGAACTAGCGGGAGGGCTAATAGCCAAAAACATTCAGTACTTC.

At least ten counts were recorded for this clonotype. V gene TRBV27 combines with J gene TRBJ1-2; D ambiguous. V lost 4 bases, J lost 6 bases, and 6 bases lay in between. The CDR3 has 11 amino acids. Germline V gene lookup returns CDR1 MNHEY and CDR2 SMNVEV (reference sequence). Here the CDR3 DNA reads TGTGCCAGCAGTTCCGGGGATGGCTACACCTTC. Translated: CASSSGDGYTF.

The count of this clonotype is one. For the CDR3, the DNA is TGCGCCAGCAGCCAAGAATTGAGGCTAGCGTGGGGGGAGCAGTACTTC. It specifies CASSQELRLAWGEQYF. The chain carries TRBV4-3 and TRBJ2-7; perhaps TRBD2 as D (6 bases). CDR3 length: 16 amino acids. CDR1 is LGHNA and CDR2 is YSLEER in the germline V gene. V was shortened by 0 bases and J by 7 bases, with 19 bases between the two germline ends.

J is TRBJ2-3 and V is TRBV6-2 or TRBV6-3; D may match TRBD1 or TRBD2 (6 bases each). The CDR3 length is 14 residues. The germline CDR1 and CDR2 sequences are MNHEY and SVGEGT. Trimming shortened V by 7 bases and J by 5 bases, and 16 bases separated the two germline ends. CDR3 sequence reads: CASIHGGLGDTQYF. The CDR3 DNA reads TGTGCCAGCATCCATGGGGGGCTGGGAGATACGCAGTATTTT.

The chain recombines TRBV11-2 with TRBJ2-1; TRBD2 agrees at 7 bases. Germline V lookup: CDR1 SGHAT, CDR2 FQNNGV. This CDR3 has 14 amino acids. The trim removed 2 bases at V and 9 bases at J, leaving 7 bases unmatched. This CDR3 is CASSLLVSGTEQFF. The CDR3 DNA reads as TGTGCCAGCAGCTTACTTGTAAGCGGGACTGAGCAGTTCTTC.

There are a few counts of this clonotype. The CDR3 sequence is CASRPWGTGPADTQYF. The DNA for the CDR3 is TGCGCCAGCAGGCCCTGGGGGACAGGGCCCGCAGATACGCAGTATTTT. The chain carries TRBV5-1 and TRBJ2-3, with 9 bases matching TRBD1. The CDR3 length is 16 residues. Germline V gives CDR1 SGHRS, CDR2 YFSETQ. The V gene end was trimmed by 5 bases and the J gene end by 4 bases; junction bases not matched to a gene: 11.

This clonotype was observed a few times. This chain connects TRBV3-1 to TRBJ1-1, with TRBD1 as a possible D gene (6 bases). Germline CDR1 reads LGHDT; CDR2 reads YNNKEL (reference sequence). This CDR3 region has 18 residues. Trimming shortened V by 4 bases and J by 4 bases, and 25 bases separated the two germline ends. CDR3 protein: CASSLRDTVYTGRTEAFF. The CDR3 DNA is TGTGCCAGCAGCCTCCGGGACACCGTCTACACGGGCCGCACTGAAGCTTTCTTT.

This clonotype appeared a few times. The V gene is TRBV29-1, the J gene TRBJ2-1; 14 positions agree with TRBD2. V was clipped by 7 bases and J by 8 bases; unmatched bases: 10. The CDR3 is 15 amino acids. Germline-derived CDR1 and CDR2 are SQVTM and ANQGSEA. The CDR3, as DNA: TGCAGCGATGGACTAGCGGGAGGTGTTGGCTATGAGCAGTTCTTC. This codes for CSDGLAGGVGYEQFF.

This clonotype appeared a few times. This chain connects TRBV4-1 to TRBJ2-7; no firm D call. The V gene lost 2 bases and the J gene lost 0 bases, with 8 bases spanning the gap. Germline V CDR1 and CDR2: MGHRA, YSYEKL. The CDR3 covers 14 residues. The CDR3, as DNA: TGCGCCAGCAGCCAATCCGTGTCCTCCTACGAGCAGTACTTC. This encodes CASSQSVSSYEQYF.

In this sample, this clonotype turned up many times. The chain is built from TRBV5-1 and TRBJ2-7; 9 bases map to TRBD1. Germline assignment: CDR1 SGHRS and CDR2 YFSETQ. Trimming cost V 4 bases and J 3 bases; bases outside gene matches: 8. The CDR3 is made up of 15 amino acids. CDR3 DNA sequence: TGCGCCAGCAGCCCGGGACAGGGAGAGGGCTACGAGCAGTACTTC. As protein: CASSPGQGEGYEQYF.

This clonotype was recorded many times. The chain employs TRBV20-1 and TRBJ1-2; 7 nucleotides align to TRBD1. The CDR3 totals 15 residues. The germline V gene encodes CDR1 DFQATT and CDR2 SNEGSKA (reference sequence). With V trimmed by 6 bases and J by 0 bases, 10 bases remained unmatched. Here the CDR3 DNA reads TGCAGTGCACCCCGCCCTGGACAGGCTAACTATGGCTACACCTTC. Translated, it gives CSAPRPGQANYGYTF.

This chain joins TRBV30 and TRBJ1-4; possible D gene TRBD1, 5 bases. V was cut by 3 bases and J by 7 bases, with 18 bases left in between. This CDR3 has 15 amino acids. The germline V gene has CDR1 GTSNPN and CDR2 SVGIG (reference sequence). The CDR3 reads CAWRADGGRSEKLFF. The CDR3, as DNA: TGTGCCTGGAGGGCAGATGGGGGGAGAAGTGAAAAACTGTTTTTT.

This clonotype has just a few counts. The V and J genes are TRBV29-1 and TRBJ1-4; TRBD1 aligns across 9 bases. Germline V gene sequence: CDR1 SQVTM, CDR2 ANQGSEA. The J segment lost 5 bases and the V segment lost 6 bases, leaving 7 bases of the junction unmatched. CDR3 length equals 14 residues. CDR3 coding DNA: TGCAGCGTGGGTATAGGGACAGGGAATGAAAAACTGTTTTTT. Translated, it gives CSVGIGTGNEKLFF.

This clonotype was observed at least ten times. The V gene is TRBV28, the J gene TRBJ2-7; 12 bases fit TRBD2. The CDR3 loop spans 15 amino acids. V shed 3 bases and J 4 bases; nucleotides not matched to a gene: 4. Germline V gives CDR1 MDHEN, CDR2 SYDVKM. The CDR3 DNA reads as TGTGCCAGCAGTTTTAGTACTAGCGGGAGGTACGAGCAGTACTTC. This sequence encodes CASSFSTSGRYEQYF.

This chain joins TRBV7-8 and TRBJ2-7; TRBD2 matches 7 bases. Trimming cost V 3 bases and J 2 bases; bases outside gene matches: 4. CDR3 length: 14 amino acids. Germline V lookup: CDR1 SGHVS, CDR2 FQNEAQ. CDR3 DNA sequence: TGTGCCAGCAGCTTTGGGACTACTACCTACGAGCAGTACTTC. Its protein product is CASSFGTTTYEQYF.

Many counts were recorded for this clonotype. This chain links TRBV6-1 with TRBJ2-1; TRBD2 agrees at 7 bases. CDR1 MNHNS and CDR2 SASEGT come from the germline V gene. V shed 8 bases and J 6 bases; nucleotides not matched to a gene: 13. The CDR3 runs to 15 residues. In nucleotides, the CDR3 is TGTGCCAGCGGAAAGGGACTACCGGACCTCAATGAGCAGTTCTTC. It specifies CASGKGLPDLNEQFF.

This clonotype was recorded many times. The CDR3: CASTGNVYEQYF. CDR3 sequence (DNA): TGTGCCAGTACCGGAAACGTCTACGAGCAGTACTTC. The V and J genes are TRBV28 and TRBJ2-7; D unresolved. The V and J ends lost 9 bases and 3 bases respectively, with 12 bases between them. CDR3 length: 12 residues. CDR1 is MDHEN and CDR2 is SYDVKM in the germline V gene.

This clonotype was detected many times. The gene calls are TRBV27 and TRBJ1-1, with D perhaps matching TRBD1 (6 bases). V shed 3 bases and J shed 5 bases, with 10 bases lying between them. The CDR3 is 13 amino acids. CDR1 is MNHEY, CDR2 SMNVEV, per germline (reference sequence). DNA for the CDR3: TGTGCCAGCAGTTTGGGGGGGCTGACTGAAGCTTTCTTT. Protein sequence: CASSLGGLTEAFF.

At least ten counts were recorded for this clonotype. The chain carries TRBV18 and TRBJ2-5; no firm D call. The germline CDR1 and CDR2 sequences are KGHSH and LQKENI. The CDR3 runs to 12 residues. Trimming left V 6 bases short and J 2 bases short, with 7 bases between. The DNA of the CDR3 is TGTGCCAGCTCCCTCCAACAAGAGACCCAGTACTTC. Protein sequence: CASSLQQETQYF.